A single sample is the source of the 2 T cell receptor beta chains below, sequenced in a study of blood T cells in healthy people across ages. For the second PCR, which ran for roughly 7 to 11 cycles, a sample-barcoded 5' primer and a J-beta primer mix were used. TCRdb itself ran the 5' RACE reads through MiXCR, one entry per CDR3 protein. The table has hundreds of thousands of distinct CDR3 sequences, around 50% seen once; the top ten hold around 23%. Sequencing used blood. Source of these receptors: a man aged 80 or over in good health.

CDR3 DNA: TGTGCCAGCAGTACGCCCGACATGGGACTAGTTAATGAGCAGTTCTTC. It is translated as CASSTPDMGLVNEQFF. The chain couples TRBV6-2 or TRBV6-3 to TRBJ2-1; TRBD2 aligns across 8 bases. V was pared by 5 bases and J by 7 bases, with 13 bases of the junction left unmatched. Germline assignment: CDR1 MNHEY and CDR2 SVGEGT. The length of the CDR3 is 16 residues.

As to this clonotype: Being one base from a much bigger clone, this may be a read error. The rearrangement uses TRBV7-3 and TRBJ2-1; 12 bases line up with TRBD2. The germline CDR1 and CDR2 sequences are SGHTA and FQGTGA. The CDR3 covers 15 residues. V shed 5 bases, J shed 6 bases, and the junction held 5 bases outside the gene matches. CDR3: CASSTTSGGGNEQFF. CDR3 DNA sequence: TGTGCCAGCAGCACGACTAGCGGGGGTGGCAATGAGCAGTTCTTC.